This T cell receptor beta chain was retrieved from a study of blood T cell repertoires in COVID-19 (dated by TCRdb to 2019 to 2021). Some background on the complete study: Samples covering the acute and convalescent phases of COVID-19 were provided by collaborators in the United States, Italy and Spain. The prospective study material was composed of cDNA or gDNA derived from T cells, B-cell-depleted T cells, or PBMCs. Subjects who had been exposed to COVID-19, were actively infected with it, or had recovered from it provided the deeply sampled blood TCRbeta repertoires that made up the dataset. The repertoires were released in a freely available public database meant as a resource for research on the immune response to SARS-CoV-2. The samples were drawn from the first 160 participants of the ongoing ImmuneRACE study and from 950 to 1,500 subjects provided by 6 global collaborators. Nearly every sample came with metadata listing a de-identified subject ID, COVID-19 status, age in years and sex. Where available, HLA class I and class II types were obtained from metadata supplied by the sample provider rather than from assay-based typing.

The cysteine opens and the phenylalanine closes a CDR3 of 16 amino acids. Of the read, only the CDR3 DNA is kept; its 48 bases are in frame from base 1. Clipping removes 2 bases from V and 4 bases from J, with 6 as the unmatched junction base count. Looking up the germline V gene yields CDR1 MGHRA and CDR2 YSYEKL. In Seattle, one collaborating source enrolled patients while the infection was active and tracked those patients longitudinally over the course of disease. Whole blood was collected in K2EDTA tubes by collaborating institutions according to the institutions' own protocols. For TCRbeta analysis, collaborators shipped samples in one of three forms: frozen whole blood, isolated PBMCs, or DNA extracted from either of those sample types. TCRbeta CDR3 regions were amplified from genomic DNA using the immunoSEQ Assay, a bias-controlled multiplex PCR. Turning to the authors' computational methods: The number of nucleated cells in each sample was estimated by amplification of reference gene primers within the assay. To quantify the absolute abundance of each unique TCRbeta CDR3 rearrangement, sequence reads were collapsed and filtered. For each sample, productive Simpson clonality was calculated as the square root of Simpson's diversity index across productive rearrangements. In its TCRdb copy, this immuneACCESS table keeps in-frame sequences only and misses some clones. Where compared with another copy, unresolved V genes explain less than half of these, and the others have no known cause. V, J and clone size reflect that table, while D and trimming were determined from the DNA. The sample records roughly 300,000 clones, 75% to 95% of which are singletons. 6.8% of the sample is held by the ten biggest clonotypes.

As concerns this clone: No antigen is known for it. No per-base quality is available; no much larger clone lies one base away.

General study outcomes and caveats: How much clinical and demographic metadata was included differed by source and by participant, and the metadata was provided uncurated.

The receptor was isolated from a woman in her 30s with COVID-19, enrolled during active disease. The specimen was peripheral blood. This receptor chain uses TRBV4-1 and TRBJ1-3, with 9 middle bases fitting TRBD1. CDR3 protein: CASSQPGQGKGNTIYF. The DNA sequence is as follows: TGCGCCAGCAGCCAACCGGGACAGGGAAAGGGAAACACCATATATTTT.